This TCR beta chain was sequenced for a study of T cell repertoires in cytomegalovirus infection. TCRdb re-called the reads through MiXCR, storing one row per CDR3 protein. The sample has 200,000 to 250,000 distinct CDR3 sequences, under 25% seen once. This CDR3 is 16 amino acids long. The V and J ends lost 0 bases and 6 bases respectively, with 21 bases between them. The germline gives CDR1 DFQATT, CDR2 SNEGSKA (reference sequence). Sequences were obtained from CD8+ T cells from PBMCs. The clonotype was recovered from a human donor in good health (CMV status not recorded). Some clones in this sample may be carry-over from other donors' samples. The chain couples TRBV20-1 to TRBJ2-7; maybe TRBD1 (6 bases). The CDR3 protein is CSARDRGEGDSGEQYF. In DNA, the CDR3 is TGCAGTGCTAGAGATCGGGGAGAGGGGGATTCGGGCGAGCAGTACTTC.